The clone carrying this TCR beta chain has a count of ten or more. Germline V gives CDR1 ENHRY, CDR2 SYGVKD. This CDR3 has 17 amino acids. V shed 7 bases, J shed 7 bases, and the junction held 19 bases outside the gene matches. Amplified TCR beta CDR3 regions came from RNA transcripts. RT-PCR in the first round (using the HTBI primer set) targeted the TCR CDR3. MiXCR was run by TCRdb on the multiplex PCR reads, yielding one entry per CDR3 protein. The repertoire holds about 590,000 distinct CDR3 sequences, with around 14% as singletons. The source of the sample is a study of T cells in Graves' hyperthyroidism and ophthalmopathy.

The chain carries TRBV10-3 and TRBJ2-1; 7 nucleotides agree with TRBD2. Sequencing was done on a sample of blood. This TCR was recovered from a young woman with Graves' hyperthyroidism. The CDR3 bases are TGTGCCATCACGTCTACGGGGGGAGCGGGCGTTTGGAATGAGCAGTTCTTC. Protein: CAITSTGGAGVWNEQFF.